This passage covers 12 T cell receptor beta chains from one sample sequenced in a study of blood T cells in healthy people across ages. The authors ran a second PCR of about 7 to 11 cycles using a sample-barcoded 5' primer and a J-beta primer mix. One entry per CDR3 protein, called by TCRdb with MiXCR from the 5' RACE reads. Of fewer than 2,000,000 distinct CDR3 sequences listed, 30% to 35% are singletons. Sequencing used blood. These receptors came from a woman aged 25 to 39 in good health.

This clonotype was detected a few times. The chain recombines TRBV4-1 with TRBJ1-1, with a weak D call TRBD1 (6 bases). Trimming took 2 bases from V and 1 from J, leaving 8 bases between them. The CDR3 runs to 14 residues. The germline V gene encodes CDR1 MGHRA and CDR2 YSYEKL. This CDR3 reads CASSQPTGNTEAFF. The CDR3, as DNA: TGCGCCAGCAGCCAACCGACAGGGAACACTGAAGCTTTCTTT.

The J gene is TRBJ2-4, the V gene TRBV20-1, with 10 bases identical to TRBD2. Germline CDR1 reads DFQATT; CDR2 reads SNEGSKA (reference sequence). The J segment lost 0 bases and the V segment lost 5 bases, leaving 4 bases of the junction unmatched. This CDR3 comprises 15 residues. CDR3 protein: CSAGTSAPAKNIQYF. DNA of the CDR3: TGCAGTGCTGGGACTAGCGCACCAGCCAAAAACATTCAGTACTTC.

The gene calls are TRBV20-1 and TRBJ1-1; D is ambiguous. V lost 0 bases, J lost 6 bases, and 11 bases lay in between. CDR3 size: 13 residues. CDR1 and CDR2 (germline): DFQATT, SNEGSKA (reference sequence). For the CDR3, the DNA is TGCAGTGCTAGAGAATGGGTAGGCGCTGAAGCTTTCTTT. Amino acids: CSAREWVGAEAFF.

The rearrangement links TRBV5-1 to TRBJ2-7, with 10 bases that match TRBD1. The CDR3 contains 15 residues. J was trimmed by 6 bases and V by 4 bases; bases with no gene match: 10. CDR1 is SGHRS and CDR2 is YFSETQ in the germline V gene. The CDR3 loop is CASSIDRGPGGEQYF. The CDR3 bases are TGCGCCAGCAGCATCGACAGGGGGCCGGGTGGCGAGCAGTACTTC.

The chain is built from TRBV3-1 and TRBJ2-7; D is perhaps TRBD1 (6 bases). V was pared by 5 bases and J by 9 bases, with 17 bases between. The CDR3 totals 13 residues. CDR1 LGHDT and CDR2 YNNKEL come from the germline V gene (reference sequence). CDR3 in amino acids: CASSSRGRLGQYF. The CDR3 DNA reads as TGTGCCAGCAGCTCCAGGGGACGCCTTGGGCAGTACTTC.

CDR3 in DNA: TGTGCCAGCAGTTTGGGGCGGGTGATTGATGGGGCCAACGTCCTGACTTTC. Its translation is CASSLGRVIDGANVLTF. This chain joins TRBV28 and TRBJ2-6; the D call may be TRBD1 or TRBD2 (5 bases each). V was shortened by 3 bases and J by 3 bases, with 15 bases between the two germline ends. Germline lookup yields CDR1 MDHEN and CDR2 SYDVKM. The CDR3 length is 17 residues. Together with reference TRBV28 and TRBJ2-6, the CDR3 gives the full variable domain: DVKVTQSSRYLVKRTGEKVFLECVQDMDHENMFWYRQDPGLGLRLIYFSYDVKMKEKGDIPEGYSVSREKKERFSLILESASTNQTSMYLCASSLGRVIDGANVLTFGAGSRLTVL.

In its sample, this clonotype was seen many times. This chain links TRBV29-1 with TRBJ2-3; no clear D. The CDR3 consists of 15 residues. Trimming removed 1 base from V and 0 bases from J, with 11 bases in between. Germline V gene lookup returns CDR1 SQVTM and CDR2 ANQGSEA. CDR3 sequence: CSVEGTATSTDTQYF. CDR3 in DNA: TGCAGCGTTGAAGGGACGGCCACTAGCACAGATACGCAGTATTTT.

The chain combines TRBV3-1 with TRBJ2-3, with TRBD2 matching over 9 bases. This CDR3 is built from 16 residues. Germline lookup yields CDR1 LGHDT and CDR2 YNNKEL (reference sequence). V shed 4 bases, J shed 0 bases, and the junction held 5 bases outside the gene matches. This CDR3 reads CASSPSTSGSTDTQYF. The CDR3 nucleotides read TGTGCCAGCAGCCCGTCGACTAGCGGAAGCACAGATACGCAGTATTTT.

V usage is TRBV12-3 or TRBV12-4 and J usage is TRBJ1-2; 7 bases align to TRBD1. Trimming removed 3 bases from V and 7 bases from J; junction bases left unmatched: 8. This CDR3 has 14 amino acids. CDR3 nucleotide sequence: TGTGCCAGCAGTTTCCGGGACAGTCATGGTGGCTACACCTTC. Its protein product is CASSFRDSHGGYTF.

The chain recombines TRBV7-6 with TRBJ2-1; maybe TRBD2 (5 bases). This CDR3 comprises 18 residues. Trimming left V 0 bases short and J 8 bases short, with 23 bases between. Germline lookup yields CDR1 SGHVS and CDR2 FNYEAQ. The CDR3 loop is CASSLAQAPLSSIDEQFF. The CDR3 DNA reads as TGTGCCAGCAGCTTAGCGCAAGCACCCTTATCTAGCATAGATGAGCAGTTCTTC. The variable domain in full, completed from reference TRBV7-6 and TRBJ2-1, reads GAGVSQSPRYKVTKRGQDVALRCDPISGHVSLYWYRQALGQGPEFLTYFNYEAQQDKSGLPNDRFSAERPEGSISTLTIQRTEQRDSAMYRCASSLAQAPLSSIDEQFFGPGTRLTVL.

This sequence joins TRBV11-2 and TRBJ1-2; D not resolved. From germline, CDR1 is SGHAT and CDR2 FQNNGV. Deletions cut 5 bases from V and 4 bases from J, with 14 bases between. The CDR3 covers 14 residues. In DNA form, the CDR3 reads TGTGCCAGCAGCCAACCGTCAGCATCCTATGGCTACACCTTC. Amino acids: CASSQPSASYGYTF.

This clonotype was seen more than once but under ten times. J is TRBJ1-4 and V is TRBV20-1; D remains unclear. Per germline, CDR1 DFQATT and CDR2 SNEGSKA (reference sequence). The CDR3 contains 13 residues. V gave up 3 bases and J gave up 7 bases, with 12 bases separating them. CDR3 protein: CSARIGVGEKLFF. DNA of the CDR3: TGCAGTGCTAGGATCGGGGTTGGTGAAAAACTGTTTTTT.